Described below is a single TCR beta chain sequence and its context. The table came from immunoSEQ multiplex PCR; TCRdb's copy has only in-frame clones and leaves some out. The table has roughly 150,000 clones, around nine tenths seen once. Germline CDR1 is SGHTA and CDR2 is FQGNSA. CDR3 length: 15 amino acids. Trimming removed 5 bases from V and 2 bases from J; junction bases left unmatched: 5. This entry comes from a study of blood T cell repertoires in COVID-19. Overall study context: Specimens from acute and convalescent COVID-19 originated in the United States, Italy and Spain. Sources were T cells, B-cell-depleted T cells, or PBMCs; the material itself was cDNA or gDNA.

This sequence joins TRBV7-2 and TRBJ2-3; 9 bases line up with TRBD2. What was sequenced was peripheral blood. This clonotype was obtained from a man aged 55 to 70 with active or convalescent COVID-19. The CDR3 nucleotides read TGTGCCAGCAGCCTCGGGACTAGCTTCACAGATACGCAGTATTTT. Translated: CASSLGTSFTDTQYF.